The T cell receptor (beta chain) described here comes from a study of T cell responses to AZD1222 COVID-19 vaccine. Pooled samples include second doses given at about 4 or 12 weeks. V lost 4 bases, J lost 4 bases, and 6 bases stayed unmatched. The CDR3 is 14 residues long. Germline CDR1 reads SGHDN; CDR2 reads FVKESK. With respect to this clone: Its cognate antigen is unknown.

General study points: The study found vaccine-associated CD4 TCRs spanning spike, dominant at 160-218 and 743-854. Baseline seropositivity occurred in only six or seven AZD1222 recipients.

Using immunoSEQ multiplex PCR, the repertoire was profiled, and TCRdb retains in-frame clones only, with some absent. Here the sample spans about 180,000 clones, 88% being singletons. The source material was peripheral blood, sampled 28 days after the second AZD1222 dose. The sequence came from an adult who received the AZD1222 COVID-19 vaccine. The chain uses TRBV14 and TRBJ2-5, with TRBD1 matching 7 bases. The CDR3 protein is CASSRSGTAETQYF. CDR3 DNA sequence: TGTGCCAGCAGCCGTTCCGGGACAGCAGAGACCCAGTACTTC.